These T cell receptor beta chains were read from a single sample in a study of graft-versus-host responses after intestinal transplantation. The assay was immunoSEQ multiplex PCR, and TCRdb's table has in-frame clones only and misses some. The table records some 41,000 clones, more than 85% of them present only once. Sequencing was performed on PBMCs, taken less than 750 days after intestinal transplantation. These receptor sequences come from a human patient who received an intestinal transplant, so some T cells may come from the graft donor. Each CDR3 is given with its conserved first and last residue.

v_gene: TRBV9
CDR3aa: CASSPAGGNTEAFF

v_gene: TRBV2
CDR3aa: CASSSGRAKLQNIQYF

v_gene: TRBV7-6
CDR3aa: CASSLVADRAYEQYF

v_gene: TRBV18
CDR3aa: CASSERTGPNYGYTF

v_gene: TRBV5-4
CDR3aa: CASSIDGEKTQYF

v_gene: TRBV5-1
CDR3aa: CASSLTGPSEQYF

v_gene: TRBV29-1
CDR3aa: CSAISQTGIRDTEAFF

v_gene: TRBV5-6
CDR3aa: CASSLGVGYEQYF

v_gene: TRBV11-2
CDR3aa: CASSYDRGGLAYEQYF

v_gene: TRBV6-1
CDR3aa: CASSLEGSYNSPLHF

v_gene: TRBV25-1
CDR3aa: CASSDLAGSSYNEQFF

v_gene: TRBV4-1
CDR3aa: CASSPTISYNEQFF

v_gene: TRBV6-4
CDR3aa: CASSEGTTHEQFF

v_gene: TRBV27
CDR3aa: CASSLALGNSPLHF

v_gene: TRBV2
CDR3aa: CATRLQGLKNTEAFF

v_gene: TRBV7-6
CDR3aa: CASSRKGAGEETQYF

v_gene: TRBV7-6
CDR3aa: CASSFSPAAEAFF

v_gene: TRBV5-4
CDR3aa: CASSKASDPTDTQYF

v_gene: TRBV6-5
CDR3aa: CASSYSGNEQFF

v_gene: TRBV27
CDR3aa: CASSWTVKNSPLHF